Below are 5 T cell receptor beta chains sequenced from a single sample in a study of tumor T cells in aggressive B-cell lymphoma. Method: immunoSEQ multiplex PCR; TCRdb's copy keeps in-frame clones and lacks some. Among 8,900 or so clones listed, roughly 81% were seen once. The specimen sequenced was tumor tissue. The origin of the receptors is an adult with diffuse large B cell lymphoma.

The V and J genes are TRBV11-2 and TRBJ2-5; D gene unclear. The germline V gene has CDR1 SGHAT and CDR2 FQNNGV. The CDR3 has 15 residues. Trimming removed 2 bases from V and 1 base from J, with 11 bases in between. As DNA, the CDR3 is TGTGCCAGCAGCTTAAGCGCTTCCGGCCAAGAGACCCAGTACTTC. Its protein is CASSLSASGQETQYF.

The genes are TRBV19 and TRBJ2-1; 10 positions match TRBD2. V trimming: 1 base; J trimming: 2 bases; junction bases outside the gene matches: 2. Looked up from germline, CDR1 is LNHDA and CDR2 is SQIVND (reference sequence). This CDR3 region has 16 residues. CDR3 region: CASSIGSGGTYNEQFF. The CDR3 DNA sequence: TGTGCCAGTAGTATAGGTAGCGGGGGGACCTACAATGAGCAGTTCTTC.

The table lists this clone with a few counts. The V call is TRBV19, the J call TRBJ1-3, with D perhaps matching TRBD1 (6 bases). Trimming shortened V by 3 bases and J by 1 base, and 13 bases separated the two germline ends. CDR1 and CDR2 (germline): LNHDA, SQIVND (reference sequence). The CDR3 sequence is 16 residues long. DNA for the CDR3: TGTGCCAGTAGTATTTCCTCAGGGGTTTCTGGAAACACCATATATTTT. Translation gives CASSISSGVSGNTIYF.

The chain uses TRBV6-5 and TRBJ2-7; 8 nucleotides align to TRBD1. V was pared by 4 bases and J by 2 bases, with 7 bases of the junction left unmatched. CDR3 length: 15 amino acids. CDR1 is MNHEY and CDR2 is SVGAGI in the germline V gene. This CDR3 reads CASSSQGAPPYEQYF. DNA for the CDR3: TGTGCCAGCAGTTCCCAGGGGGCGCCTCCCTACGAGCAGTACTTC.

This clone was detected only once. V gene TRBV7-8 combines with J gene TRBJ1-2; a possible D gene is TRBD1 (6 bases). Germline values: CDR1 SGHVS, CDR2 FQNEAQ. This CDR3 contains 16 residues. V was cut by 3 bases and J by 7 bases, with 21 bases left in between. The CDR3 sequence is CASSFQGWQGSGGYTF. The CDR3 DNA sequence: TGTGCCAGCAGCTTCCAAGGGTGGCAGGGGAGTGGTGGCTACACCTTC.